These T cell receptor beta chains were read from a single sample in a study of OX40 agonist ivuxolimab in advanced cancers. The data were produced by immunoSEQ multiplex PCR, yet TCRdb's version contains in-frame clones alone and is incomplete. The table records about 93,000 clones, 92% of them present only once. This specimen consisted of CD4+ or CD8+ T cells sorted from blood, obtained in a trial of the OX40 agonist ivuxolimab. All receptors derive from an adult with an advanced solid tumor such as melanoma, head and neck, liver or kidney cancer. Each CDR3 is given with its conserved first and last residue. D genes are given only for firm matches. Clone size is not always given. Where it is, it says once, few, many or a class for expanded clones.

D	size	V	J	DNA	CDR3
TRBD2	.	TRBV18	TRBJ2-1	TGTGCCAGCTCACCACGACTAGCGGGAGTCGACAATGAGCAGTTCTTC	CASSPRLAGVDNEQFF
.	.	TRBV29-1	TRBJ2-7	TGCAGCGTCTCTCCACCGGGACAAAGCTCCTACGAGCAGTACTTC	CSVSPPGQSSYEQYF
TRBD2	.	TRBV6-5	TRBJ2-3	TGTGCCAGCAGAACGGGACTAGCGTCAGATACGCAGTATTTT	CASRTGLASDTQYF
.	.	TRBV6-1	TRBJ1-2	TGTGCCAGCAGTGAAGGTGGGAGAGGCTATGGCTACACCTTC	CASSEGGRGYGYTF
TRBD1	.	TRBV19	TRBJ1-5	TGTGCCAGTAGTGTACAGGGGGATAGCAATCAGCCCCAGCATTTT	CASSVQGDSNQPQHF
.	.	TRBV19	TRBJ1-3	TGTGCCAGTAGTAGGGGAACCTCTGGAAACACCATATATTTT	CASSRGTSGNTIYF
.	.	TRBV6-5	TRBJ2-7	TGTGCCAGCAGTTACTCGCGGTCAGCGACCTCCTACGAGCAGTACTTC	CASSYSRSATSYEQYF
.	.	TRBV7-2	TRBJ2-4	TGTGCCAGCGGGTGGGCCAAAAACATTCAGTACTTC	CASGWAKNIQYF
.	.	TRBV5-1	TRBJ1-1	TGCGCCAGCAGCTTGGATGTAGGGACAACCACTGAAGCTTTCTTT	CASSLDVGTTTEAFF
TRBD2	.	TRBV10-2	TRBJ2-5	TGCGCCAGCAGGCCTAGCGGGAGTGAAGAGACCCAGTACTTC	CASRPSGSEETQYF
.	.	TRBV4-1	TRBJ1-2	TGCGCCAGCAGCCAAGATTTGCAGGGACGTCCCAATGGCTACACCTTC	CASSQDLQGRPNGYTF
TRBD1	.	TRBV7-9	TRBJ1-1	TGTGCCAGCAGCCCCCGACAGGGTATGAACACTGAAGCTTTCTTT	CASSPRQGMNTEAFF
.	.	TRBV19	TRBJ2-3	TGTGCCAGTAGGCGCGAGAGTCGCTGGGGCACAGATACGCAGTATTTT	CASRRESRWGTDTQYF
TRBD1	once	TRBV18	TRBJ1-1	TGTGCCAGCTCATCAGGGGGCGCAGAGAACACTGAAGCTTTCTTT	CASSSGGAENTEAFF
.	.	TRBV6-5	TRBJ1-5	TGTGCCAGCAGTTACCTGACGCAAGGTCCTTACCCCCAGCATTTT	CASSYLTQGPYPQHF
.	.	TRBV6-5	TRBJ1-2	TGTGCCAGCAGACCGCCCGGGAGCTATGGCTACACCTTC	CASRPPGSYGYTF
TRBD1	.	TRBV5-8	TRBJ1-5	TGTGCCAGCAGCGGGGGACAGGCCAATCAGCCCCAGCATTTT	CASSGGQANQPQHF
.	.	TRBV4-1	TRBJ1-6	TGCGCCAGCAGCCAAGATCGGGGAGCTGAGGGCTCACCCCTCCACTTT	CASSQDRGAEGSPLHF
.	.	TRBV30	TRBJ1-5	TGTGCCTGGAGCCTGGAGGGCAATCAGCCCCAGCATTTT	CAWSLEGNQPQHF
.	.	TRBV7-3	TRBJ2-5	TGTGCCAGCAGCTTCGCGGGCCAAGAGACCCAGTACTTC	CASSFAGQETQYF
TRBD1	.	TRBV2	TRBJ2-7	TGTGCCAGCAGGGGACAGGGGGTCTCCTACGAGCAGTACTTC	CASRGQGVSYEQYF
.	.	TRBV5-1	TRBJ2-7	TGCGCCAGCAGCTTGGACCCCATGTCCGACGAGCAGTACTTC	CASSLDPMSDEQYF